Listed here are 18 T cell receptor beta chains from one sample, sequenced in a study of metastatic and nonmetastatic thyroid tumors (dated by TCRdb to between 2020 and 2021). Before undergoing thyroid surgery, none of the patients had been given any kind of treatment. Library prep was done by PCR. The data were produced on an Illumina HiSeq 4000. Starting from the raw public reads, TCRdb applied fastp trimming at Q25, assembled clones with MiXCR and retained in-frame beta chains. The sample profile shows some 37,000 clones; around 20% of them were found once. The leading ten clones occupy around 16% of the sample. Sequenced sample: blood. These TCRs come from a female donor with papillary thyroid cancer or a benign thyroid nodule (not recorded which). Some clones in this sample may be carry-over from other donors' samples.

There are a few counts of this clone. The J gene is TRBJ2-7, the V gene TRBV6-5; TRBD1 aligns across 9 bases. Germline V gene sequence: CDR1 MNHEY, CDR2 SVGAGI. Trimming removed 5 bases from V and 2 bases from J; junction bases left unmatched: 7. CDR3 length: 15 residues. Written as DNA, the CDR3 is TGTGCCAGCAGTCTACGGGACAGGGCAACCTACGAGCAGTACTTC. It specifies CASSLRDRATYEQYF.

This clone has a handful of counts. This sequence joins TRBV12-3 or TRBV12-4 and TRBJ1-2, with a possible D match to TRBD1 (5 bases). CDR3 length equals 15 residues. The CDR3 nucleotides read TGTACAAGCACCTCTCTTGGGCAGGGAAGCTATGGCTACACCTTC. As protein: CTSTSLGQGSYGYTF.

In the case of this clone: A much more abundant neighbour one base away suggests this may be a read error. J is TRBJ1-6 and V is TRBV3-1; 9 positions agree with TRBD1. Germline CDR1 is LGHDT and CDR2 is YNNKEL (reference sequence). The CDR3 is 14 amino acids. The CDR3 reads CANSLTGGGSPLHF. DNA for the CDR3: TGTGCCAACAGCCTTACAGGGGGCGGTTCACCCCTCCACTTT.

This clone was seen at least ten times. The gene calls are TRBV9 and TRBJ2-1, with no clear D. CDR1 and CDR2 (germline): SGDLS, YYNGEE. V was shortened by 0 bases and J by 0 bases, with 10 bases between the two germline ends. This CDR3 comprises 16 residues. The CDR3 here is CASSVGVGYSYNEQFF. In DNA, the CDR3 is TGTGCCAGCAGCGTAGGGGTAGGGTACTCCTACAATGAGCAGTTCTTC.

This clone has a count of ten or more. The CDR3: CASSEGEQRDQETQYF. Here the CDR3 DNA reads TGTGCCAGCAGTGAAGGGGAACAGCGGGACCAAGAGACCCAGTACTTC. This chain uses TRBV2 with TRBJ2-5; a weak D match, TRBD2 (6 bases). The CDR3 has 16 amino acids. Trimming left V 1 base short and J 0 bases short, with 12 bases between. Germline values: CDR1 SNHLY, CDR2 FYNNEI.

This clone occurred many times. The chain links TRBV24-1 to TRBJ2-1; possible D gene TRBD1, 6 bases. With 1 base removed from V and 1 base from J, the gap between germline ends came to 10 bases. The V gene's germline CDR1 is KGHDR and CDR2 SFDVKD. This CDR3 has 16 residues. Written as DNA, the CDR3 is TGTGCCACCAGTGATTTCACAACAGGGTCCTACAATGAGCAGTTCTTC. Its protein product is CATSDFTTGSYNEQFF.

This chain joins TRBV20-1 and TRBJ2-3; TRBD2 agrees at 9 bases. The CDR3 totals 16 residues. Germline CDR1 is DFQATT and CDR2 is SNEGSKA (reference sequence). V trimming: 5 bases; J trimming: 4 bases; junction bases outside the gene matches: 13. CDR3 sequence: CSAVRLAGFLADTQYF. DNA for the CDR3: TGCAGTGCTGTTCGGCTAGCGGGATTTTTAGCAGATACGCAGTATTTT.

This clone came up many times. This chain connects TRBV4-2 to TRBJ2-7; the match to TRBD2 covers 14 bases. The germline V gene encodes CDR1 LGHNA and CDR2 YNFKEQ. V lost 4 bases to trimming and J lost 6 bases; unmatched junction nucleotides: 14. CDR3 length: 18 residues. The CDR3 sequence is CASSLRGLAGAIPREQYF. The CDR3 region has the DNA TGTGCCAGCAGCCTGCGGGGACTAGCGGGAGCTATCCCCCGCGAGCAGTACTTC.

A note on this clone: Lacking the conserved final phenylalanine or tryptophan, this CDR3 likely reflects a read error. No DNA is shown, since the ends of the CDR3 on it are uncertain; the CDR3 is the one TCRdb lists. This chain connects TRBV28 to TRBJ1-5; whether TRBD1, the table's D call, matches the DNA was not checked. The V gene's germline CDR1 is MDHEN and CDR2 SYDVKM. The CDR3 sequence runs 12 residues, both termini included. The CDR3 region is CASSSGNQPKHS.

The table lists this clone with many counts. The chain couples TRBV5-8 to TRBJ2-2; perhaps TRBD2 as D (6 bases). The CDR3 consists of 15 residues. Trimming took 4 bases from V and 2 from J, leaving 12 bases between them. Germline V lookup: CDR1 SGHTS, CDR2 YDEGEE. CDR3 in amino acids: CASSGGATNTGELFF. The CDR3 DNA reads TGTGCCAGCAGCGGAGGGGCGACCAACACCGGGGAGCTGTTTTTT.

Relative to its sample, this clone is medium-sized. V and J are TRBV28 and TRBJ1-2, with 7 bases fitting TRBD1. Losses at the gene ends were 8 bases for V and 4 bases for J; bases not matched to a gene: 4. Per the germline V gene, CDR1 is MDHEN and CDR2 is SYDVKM. The CDR3 runs to 12 residues. The CDR3 DNA reads TGTGCCAGCCAGACAGGGAGCTATGGCTACACCTTC. Translation gives CASQTGSYGYTF.

This clone was found a few times. The chain employs TRBV5-5 and TRBJ1-5; no definite D call. V lost 2 bases to trimming and J lost 4 bases, with 13 bases between them. CDR1 SGHKS and CDR2 YYEKEE come from the germline V gene (reference sequence). This CDR3 is built from 15 residues. The CDR3 sequence: CASSFGSDLNQPQHF. DNA of the CDR3: TGTGCCAGCAGCTTCGGATCCGATCTAAATCAGCCCCAGCATTTT. The complete variable domain, with remaining parts taken from reference TRBV5-5 and TRBJ1-5, reads DAGVTQSPTHLIKTRGQQVTLRCSPISGHKSVSWYQQVLGQGPQFIFQYYEKEERGRGNFPDRFSARQFPNYSSELNVNALLLGDSALYLCASSFGSDLNQPQHFGDGTRLSIL.

J is TRBJ2-7 and V is TRBV20-1, with D possibly being TRBD1 or TRBD2 (5 bases each). The CDR3 sequence is 14 residues long. V was clipped by 1 base and J by 2 bases, with 12 bases between them. CDR1 and CDR2 (germline): DFQATT, SNEGSKA (reference sequence). CDR3 region: CSARGPGTAYEQYF. CDR3 sequence (DNA): TGCAGTGCTAGAGGCCCCGGGACGGCCTACGAGCAGTACTTC.

This clone showed up many times. V is TRBV9 and J is TRBJ1-3; the D is unclear. The CDR3 runs 16 residues. Germline V gives CDR1 SGDLS, CDR2 YYNGEE. V was trimmed by 0 bases and J by 9 bases, leaving 19 bases between them. The CDR3 DNA follows: TGTGCCAGCAGCGTAGATAGCGACTACGGTGTCAGCACCATATATTTT. Translating gives CASSVDSDYGVSTIYF.

The sample holds many counts of this clone. The V gene is TRBV19, the J gene TRBJ2-1; 8 positions agree with TRBD2. The CDR3 has 14 residues. Germline loops: CDR1 LNHDA, CDR2 SQIVND (reference sequence). V was clipped by 6 bases and J by 4 bases; unmatched bases: 5. The CDR3 region has the DNA TGTGCCAGTAGGCCGGGACTAGAGTACAATGAGCAGTTCTTC. Translating it yields CASRPGLEYNEQFF.

A remark on this clone: One end of the junction varies from germline; a read error may be responsible. This chain uses TRBV11-2 with TRBJ2-7; no clear D. The CDR3 totals 13 residues. CDR1 is SGHAT, CDR2 FQNNGV, per germline. CDR3: CAISLFRFYEQYF. CDR3 nucleotide sequence: TGTGCCATCAGCTTGTTCCGCTTTTACGAGCAGTACTTC.

This clone appeared many times. This rearrangement joins TRBV6-1 to TRBJ2-4; tentatively, D is TRBD2 (5 bases). V shed 4 bases and J shed 1 base, with 8 bases lying between them. CDR1 and CDR2 from the germline V gene are MNHNS and SASEGT. The CDR3 sequence is 14 residues long. In DNA, the CDR3 is TGTGCCAGCAGTGGAGGGCGGGCCAAAAACATTCAGTACTTC. Translated, it gives CASSGGRAKNIQYF.

This clone was detected many times. The DNA for the CDR3 is TGCGCCAGCAGCCGGGAGAGCACAGATACGCAGTATTTT. Protein sequence: CASSRESTDTQYF. The gene calls are TRBV5-1 and TRBJ2-3, with D possibly being TRBD2 (6 bases). Trimming removed 4 bases at V and 0 bases at J, with 6 bases between. The CDR3 is 13 amino acids. CDR1 is SGHRS and CDR2 is YFSETQ in the germline V gene.